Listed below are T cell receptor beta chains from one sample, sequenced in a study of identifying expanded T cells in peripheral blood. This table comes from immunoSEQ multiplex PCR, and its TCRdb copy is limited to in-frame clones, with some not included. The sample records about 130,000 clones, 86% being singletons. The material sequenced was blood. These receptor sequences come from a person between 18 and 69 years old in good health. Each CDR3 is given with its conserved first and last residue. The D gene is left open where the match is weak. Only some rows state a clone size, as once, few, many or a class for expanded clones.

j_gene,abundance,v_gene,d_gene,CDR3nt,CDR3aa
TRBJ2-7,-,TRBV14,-,TGTGCCAGCAGCCAAGTTCCCGGGGGCGGCTACGAGCAGTACTTC,CASSQVPGGGYEQYF
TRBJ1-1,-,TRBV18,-,TGTGCCAGCTCACCACCGTGGGGCGCTGAAGCTTTCTTT,CASSPPWGAEAFF
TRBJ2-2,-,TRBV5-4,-,TGTGCCAGCAGAGCTTCCCAGGCCGGGGAGCTGTTTTTT,CASRASQAGELFF
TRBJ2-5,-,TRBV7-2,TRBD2,TGTGCCAGCAGCTTAGAGCTAGCGGGGCTTAAGTACTTC,CASSLELAGLKYF
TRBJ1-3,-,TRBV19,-,TGTGCCAGTAGTATTAAGGGGTCTACTGGAAACACCATATATTTT,CASSIKGSTGNTIYF
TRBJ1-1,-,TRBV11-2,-,TGTGCCAGCAGCACAGACCGAAACACTGAAGCTTTCTTT,CASSTDRNTEAFF
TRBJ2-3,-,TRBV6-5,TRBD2,TGTGCCAGCAGTTCCGGGGGGGATACGCAGTATTTT,CASSSGGDTQYF
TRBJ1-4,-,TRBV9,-,TGTGCCAGCAGCGACGACAGGACAACTAATGAAAAACTGTTTTTT,CASSDDRTTNEKLFF
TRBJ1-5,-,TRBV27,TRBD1,TGTGCCAGCAGTGAGCAGGGGGGTTTCCAGCCCCAGCATTTT,CASSEQGGFQPQHF
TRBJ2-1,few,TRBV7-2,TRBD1,TGTGCCAGCAGCTTAGGGGGACAGGGGGCTAGGTTCTTC,CASSLGGQGARFF
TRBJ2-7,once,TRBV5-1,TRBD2,TGCGCCAGCAGCTTGGGGACTAGCGGGACCCTAACCTCCTACGAGCAGTACTTC,CASSLGTSGTLTSYEQYF
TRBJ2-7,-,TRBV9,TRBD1,TGTGCCAGCAGCGAGGACAGGGTAGGGGTCGAGCAGTACTTC,CASSEDRVGVEQYF
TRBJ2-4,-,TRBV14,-,TGTGCCAGCAGCCAAGGCAGGGGGGTTGCCAAAAACATTCAGTACTTC,CASSQGRGVAKNIQYF
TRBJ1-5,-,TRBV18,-,TGTGCCAGCTCACCACCAAGCGGGCAGGAGCTAAATCAGCCCCAGCATTTT,CASSPPSGQELNQPQHF
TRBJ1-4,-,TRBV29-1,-,TGCAGCGGGAGGACAGCAGAATCTGGGGAAAAACTGTTTTTT,CSGRTAESGEKLFF
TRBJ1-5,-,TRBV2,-,TGTGCCAGCAGTGTGGGGGAGGGCAATCAGCCCCAGCATTTT,CASSVGEGNQPQHF
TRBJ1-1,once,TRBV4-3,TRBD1,TGCGCCAGCAGCCCACCCCGGACAGGGTTGATCACTGAAGCTTTCTTT,CASSPPRTGLITEAFF
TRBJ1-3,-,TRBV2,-,TGTGCCAGCAGTGAAGGGACAGCCTCTGGAAACACCATATATTTT,CASSEGTASGNTIYF
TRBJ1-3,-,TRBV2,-,TGTGCCAGCAGTGACGCAAGCTCTGGAAACACCATATATTTT,CASSDASSGNTIYF
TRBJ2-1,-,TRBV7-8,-,TGTGCCAGCAGCTTAGCCTACCCCGGGGAGCAGTTCTTC,CASSLAYPGEQFF
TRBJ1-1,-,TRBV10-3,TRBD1,TGTGCCATCAGTGAGCCTCTAACTACAGGGGACACTGAAGCTTTCTTT,CAISEPLTTGDTEAFF
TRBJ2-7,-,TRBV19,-,TGTGCCAGTAGAAGGATAGGCTCCTACGAGCAGTACTTC,CASRRIGSYEQYF
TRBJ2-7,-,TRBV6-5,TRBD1,TGTGCCAGCAGTTCCTCCGGGACAGGGATCACCTACGAGCAGTACTTC,CASSSSGTGITYEQYF
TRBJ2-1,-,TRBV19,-,TGTGCCACTACGGCCCTGGACCACAATGAGCAGTTCTTC,CATTALDHNEQFF
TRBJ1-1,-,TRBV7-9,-,TGTGCCAGCAGCTTAAAGGGATTGAGGGACACTGAAGCTTTCTTT,CASSLKGLRDTEAFF
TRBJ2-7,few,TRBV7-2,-,TGTGCCAGCAGCTTTGACCGTTCGGGTTCCTACGAGCAGTACTTC,CASSFDRSGSYEQYF
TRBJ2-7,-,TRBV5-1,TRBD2,TGCGCCAGCAGCCTGACTAGCGGGAGTGTGTACTACGAGCAGTACTTC,CASSLTSGSVYYEQYF
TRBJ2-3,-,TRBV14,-,TGTGCCAGCAGCCAATTGGTAGATACGCAGTATTTT,CASSQLVDTQYF
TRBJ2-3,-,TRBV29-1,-,TGCAGCGTTTCGGAGGGGCCAGGAGATACGCAGTATTTT,CSVSEGPGDTQYF
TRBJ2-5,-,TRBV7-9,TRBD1,TGTGCCAGCACCCTCGGGCAGGGGGAAACCCAGTACTTC,CASTLGQGETQYF
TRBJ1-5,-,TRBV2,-,TGTGCCAGCAGTGAAGCCATGGGGAGCAATCAGCCCCAGCATTTT,CASSEAMGSNQPQHF
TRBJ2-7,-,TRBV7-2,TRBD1,TGTGCCAGCAGCCAACCGACAGGGGGCGTCCACGAGCAGTACTTC,CASSQPTGGVHEQYF
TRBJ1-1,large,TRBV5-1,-,TGCGCCAGCAGCTTGAGCGGGGCAGCCACTGAAGCTTTCTTT,CASSLSGAATEAFF
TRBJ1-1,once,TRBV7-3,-,TGTGCCAGCAGCTTAATCACGTCCACTGAAGCTTTCTTT,CASSLITSTEAFF
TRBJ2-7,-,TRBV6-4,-,TGTGCCAGCAGTCGGCAATACCGCTCCTACGAGCAGTACTTC,CASSRQYRSYEQYF
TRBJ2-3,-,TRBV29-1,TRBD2,TGCAGCGTTCGGGAGGGCCCGGGCACAGATACGCAGTATTTT,CSVREGPGTDTQYF
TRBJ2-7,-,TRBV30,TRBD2,TGTGCCTGGAGTGTATCCAGCGGGGGGGTGTACTTC,CAWSVSSGGVYF
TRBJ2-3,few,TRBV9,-,TGTGCCAGCAGGAGTCCGTACACAGATACGCAGTATTTT,CASRSPYTDTQYF
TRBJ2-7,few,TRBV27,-,TGTGCCAGCAGTTTATTTTATCGGGGAGGCACCTACGAGCAGTACTTC,CASSLFYRGGTYEQYF
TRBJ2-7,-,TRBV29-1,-,TGCAGCGTCAGCTCTCCTGTTGGACGCCAAATCTACGAGCAGTACTTC,CSVSSPVGRQIYEQYF